Each of the 17 T cell receptor beta chains below was sequenced from the same sample in a study of blood T cell repertoires in COVID-19. Measured with immunoSEQ multiplex PCR; TCRdb has only the in-frame clones, and not every one. The data contain tens of thousands of clones, roughly 85% of them singletons. The sample taken for sequencing was peripheral blood. The receptors here all came from a man in his sixties with acute or convalescent COVID-19.

This clone was observed a handful of times. The gene calls are TRBV3-1 (or the pseudogene TRBV3-2) and TRBJ1-4; TRBD1 matches at 12 bases. CDR1 and CDR2 (germline): LGHDT, YNNKEL (reference sequence). The CDR3 contains 18 residues. Trimming removed 4 bases from V and 3 bases from J; junction bases left unmatched: 9. The chain's CDR3 is CASSLARDRGLSNEKLFF. CDR3 nucleotide sequence: TGTGCCAGCAGCCTTGCCAGGGACAGGGGGCTTTCTAATGAAAAACTGTTTTTT.

This clone was recorded only once. V and J are TRBV5-1 and TRBJ2-3; 8 bases agree with TRBD2. The germline CDR1 and CDR2 sequences are SGHRS and YFSETQ. The CDR3 sequence is 15 residues long. V lost 4 bases to trimming and J lost 5 bases; unmatched junction nucleotides: 9. Here the CDR3 DNA reads TGCGCCAGCAGCCCGACCGGCGGGGGGTTAGATACGCAGTATTTT. This encodes CASSPTGGGLDTQYF.

The chain carries TRBV7-9 and TRBJ1-2, with D unclear. This CDR3 is built from 13 residues. Germline-derived CDR1 and CDR2 are SEHNR and FQNEAQ (reference sequence). The ends were cut back, 2 bases at V and 6 bases at J, with 10 bases in the middle. CDR3 in amino acids: CASSLTPGDGYTF. The DNA for the CDR3 is TGTGCCAGCAGCTTAACGCCAGGTGATGGCTACACCTTC.

This clone was observed a handful of times. The rearrangement uses TRBV30 and TRBJ1-6, with D possibly TRBD1 on 5 matching bases. The CDR3 runs 15 residues. With 5 bases removed from V and 10 bases from J, the gap between germline ends came to 21 bases. CDR1 is GTSNPN, CDR2 SVGIG, per germline (reference sequence). The CDR3 DNA follows: TGTGCCTGGTTAAAGCGGGGGTTAAAGGGATCACCCCTCCACTTT. Its translation: CAWLKRGLKGSPLHF.

The chain has TRBV18 and TRBJ1-4; maybe TRBD1 (6 bases). Deletions cut 2 bases from V and 7 bases from J, with 14 bases between. The germline CDR1 and CDR2 sequences are KGHSH and LQKENI. The length of the CDR3 is 15 residues. In DNA, the CDR3 is TGTGCCAGCTCACCAATCCTCACAGGGAGTGAAAAACTGTTTTTT. The encoded protein is CASSPILTGSEKLFF.

J is TRBJ2-1 and V is TRBV13; D gene unclear. Germline values: CDR1 PRHDT, CDR2 FYEKMQ (reference sequence). The CDR3 spans 15 residues. With 0 bases removed from V and 0 bases from J, the gap between germline ends came to 6 bases. The CDR3: CASSLGYSSYNEQFF. In DNA, the CDR3 is TGTGCCAGCAGCTTAGGATATAGCTCCTACAATGAGCAGTTCTTC.

The rearrangement links TRBV4-1 to TRBJ1-4; unclear D gene. Germline values: CDR1 MGHRA, CDR2 YSYEKL. The V end was cut by 2 bases, the J end by 5 bases, with 6 bases between. The CDR3 totals 13 residues. The chain's CDR3 is CASSQWQNEKLFF. In DNA, the CDR3 is TGCGCCAGCAGCCAATGGCAGAATGAAAAACTGTTTTTT.

The V gene is TRBV28, the J gene TRBJ2-7; D unresolved. Trimming took off 2 bases at V and 1 base at J, with 3 bases between the two ends. CDR1 MDHEN and CDR2 SYDVKM come from the germline V gene. There are 12 residues in the CDR3. For the CDR3, the DNA is TGTGCCAGCAGTTTAGAGTCCTACGAGCAGTACTTC. Its protein is CASSLESYEQYF.

The V call is TRBV9, the J call TRBJ2-1, with TRBD1 matching over 8 bases. The V and J ends lost 4 bases and 6 bases, in that order; junction bases with no gene match: 3. The CDR3 is made up of 13 amino acids. Germline V gene data show CDR1 as SGDLS and CDR2 as YYNGEE. The CDR3 bases are TGTGCCAGCAGCCCCAGGGGGCGCAATGAGCAGTTCTTC. It specifies CASSPRGRNEQFF.

The chain joins TRBV11-2 to TRBJ1-2, with a weak D call TRBD1 (6 bases). The length of the CDR3 is 14 residues. CDR1 is SGHAT and CDR2 is FQNNGV in the germline V gene. V was cut by 6 bases and J by 7 bases, with 18 bases left in between. Here the CDR3 DNA reads TGTGCCAGCAGGCGAGGGGGACACTTCGGTGGCTACACCTTC. Translation gives CASRRGGHFGGYTF.

V gene TRBV3-1 (or the pseudogene TRBV3-2) combines with J gene TRBJ1-2; TRBD1 might be the D (5 bases). V lost 1 base and J 13 bases, leaving 19 bases between the germline ends. The CDR3 covers 14 residues. In germline, CDR1 is LGHDT, CDR2 YNNKEL (reference sequence). CDR3 in DNA: TGTGCCAGCAGCCAAGGGGGAGGGGCCACTCCCATCACCTTC. Its translation is CASSQGGGATPITF.

This clone was counted a few times. CDR3: CASSESPMSVEQYF. The CDR3 DNA reads TGCGCCAGCAGTGAGTCTCCGATGAGCGTCGAGCAGTACTTC. The chain combines TRBV10-1 with TRBJ2-7; D gene unclear. V dropped 0 bases and J dropped 6 bases, with 12 bases sitting between them. The CDR3 is 14 amino acids. Germline CDR1 is WNHNN and CDR2 is SYGVQD (reference sequence).

This clone was observed a few times. The gene calls are TRBV7-9 and TRBJ2-7, with TRBD1 matching 9 bases. V was pared by 5 bases and J by 1 base, with 6 bases of the junction left unmatched. In germline, CDR1 is SEHNR, CDR2 FQNEAQ (reference sequence). The CDR3 is 15 residues long. CDR3 sequence (DNA): TGTGCCAGCAGCCCAGGACAGGGGAGGTCCTACGAGCAGTACTTC. Its protein is CASSPGQGRSYEQYF.

The chain has TRBV28 and TRBJ1-2; D is undetermined. The germline gives CDR1 MDHEN, CDR2 SYDVKM. CDR3 length: 13 residues. V was pared by 5 bases and J by 5 bases, with 12 bases between. The DNA for the CDR3 is TGTGCCAGCAGTGAACCCCGAGAGTATGGCTACACCTTC. This gives the protein CASSEPREYGYTF.

V gene TRBV19 combines with J gene TRBJ2-4; D is possibly TRBD2 (6 bases). Germline V gives CDR1 LNHDA, CDR2 SQIVND (reference sequence). This CDR3 is 14 amino acids long. The ends were cut back, 1 base at V and 7 bases at J, with 11 bases in the middle. CDR3 residues: CASSIGGGVNIQYF. The CDR3, as DNA: TGTGCCAGTAGTATAGGTGGAGGGGTGAACATTCAGTACTTC.

J is TRBJ1-1 and V is TRBV28; TRBD1 agrees at 7 bases. CDR3 length: 15 residues. V trimming: 3 bases; J trimming: 6 bases; junction bases outside the gene matches: 10. In germline, CDR1 is MDHEN, CDR2 SYDVKM. The CDR3 loop reads CASSLETGTSAEAFF. The CDR3 DNA reads TGTGCCAGCAGTTTGGAGACAGGGACCTCGGCTGAAGCTTTCTTT.

The V and J genes are TRBV18 and TRBJ2-7, with 8 bases lining up with TRBD1. V gave up 4 bases and J gave up 3 bases; unmatched junction bases: 2. The CDR3 consists of 13 residues. CDR1 is KGHSH and CDR2 is LQKENI in the germline V gene. DNA of the CDR3: TGTGCCAGCTCACGGACAGGGAACTACGAGCAGTACTTC. Translated, it gives CASSRTGNYEQYF.